This is a list of T cell receptor beta chains from one sample in a study of T cells in localized non-small cell lung cancer. Here immunoSEQ multiplex PCR was the method, and the copy in TCRdb shows in-frame clones only, minus some. The sample carries some 7,000 clones, 20% to 25% recorded once. This specimen consisted of lung tumor tissue, obtained before any cancer treatment. Receptors were obtained from a man aged 40 to 70 with stage III squamous cell lung carcinoma. Each CDR3 is given with its conserved first and last residue. The D gene is left open where the match is weak. Expanded clones are given a class, and other clones once, few, many or no size at all.

size: few
D: TRBD1
J: TRBJ2-7
V: TRBV28
DNA: TGTGCCAGCAGTCTTCTACCTTGGGACAGCTCCTACGAGCAGTACTTC
CDR3: CASSLLPWDSSYEQYF

size: NA
D: TRBD2
J: TRBJ2-1
V: TRBV28
DNA: TGTGCCAGCAGCTCTAGCGGGAGGGCCCCCCGGCGGGGTGAGCAGTTCTTC
CDR3: CASSSSGRAPRRGEQFF

size: NA
D: TRBD1
J: TRBJ1-4
V: TRBV10-1
DNA: TGCGCCAGCAGGAAGGGACAGGGGGCGACTAATGAAAAACTGTTTTTT
CDR3: CASRKGQGATNEKLFF

size: NA
D: TRBD1
J: TRBJ2-7
V: TRBV9
DNA: TGTGCCAGCAGCGTAACCCCGACAGGGGGCACCTACGAGCAGTACTTC
CDR3: CASSVTPTGGTYEQYF

size: few
D: TRBD1
J: TRBJ1-1
V: TRBV6-8
DNA: TGTGCCATCAGTGTAGACAGGGAGAACACTGAAGCTTTCTTT
CDR3: CAISVDRENTEAFF

size: few
D: NA
J: TRBJ2-7
V: TRBV5-1
DNA: TGCGCCAGCAGCCCAGGCGAGAACCTCTCCTACGAGCAGTACTTC
CDR3: CASSPGENLSYEQYF

size: NA
D: NA
J: TRBJ2-2
V: TRBV9
DNA: TGTGCCAGCAGCGTAGGCACCTCGCCAAACACCGGGGAGCTGTTTTTT
CDR3: CASSVGTSPNTGELFF

size: few
D: NA
J: TRBJ1-6
V: TRBV6-8
DNA: TGTGCCAGCAGTTACTCTTACAGTTATTCACCCCTCCACTTT
CDR3: CASSYSYSYSPLHF

size: few
D: TRBD1
J: TRBJ1-6
V: TRBV5-1
DNA: TGCGCCAGCAGCCTGGACAGGGGCGGCTCACCCCTCCACTTT
CDR3: CASSLDRGGSPLHF

size: few
D: NA
J: TRBJ2-2
V: TRBV6-8
DNA: TGTGCCAGCAGTCCGAGGGGGGACACCGGGGAGCTGTTTTTT
CDR3: CASSPRGDTGELFF

size: few
D: NA
J: TRBJ2-3
V: TRBV6-8
DNA: TGTGCCAGCAGTTACGGTCATCCAGATACGCAGTATTTT
CDR3: CASSYGHPDTQYF

size: NA
D: NA
J: TRBJ2-4
V: TRBV18
DNA: TGTGCCAGCTCACAGATTGGACAGCTAGCCAAAAACATTCAGTACTTC
CDR3: CASSQIGQLAKNIQYF

size: NA
D: TRBD1
J: TRBJ1-4
V: TRBV5-1
DNA: TGCGCCAGCAGCCCGACAGGGAAGACTAATGAAAAACTGTTTTTT
CDR3: CASSPTGKTNEKLFF

size: few
D: NA
J: TRBJ1-4
V: TRBV11-3
DNA: TGTGCCAGCAGCCCTTTTTTGGGGGTGGGGTATGAAAAACTGTTTTTT
CDR3: CASSPFLGVGYEKLFF

size: few
D: TRBD1
J: TRBJ1-1
V: TRBV28
DNA: TGTGCCAGCAGTTTATGGAGGGGACAGGGAGGGACTGAAGCTTTCTTT
CDR3: CASSLWRGQGGTEAFF